This T cell receptor beta chain was observed in a study of vaccination and CD4 T cells after COVID-19. Study details: Cultures serving as controls received a peptide pool (CEFX or HIV-1 Nef) or no peptide.

CDR1 and CDR2 (germline): LNHNV, YYDKDF (reference sequence). The CDR3 covers 15 residues. V was cut by 5 bases and J by 0 bases, with 11 bases left in between. There are a few counts of this clonotype. Antigen unknown. The Oncomine TCR Beta short-read assay sequenced DNA from cultured CD4+ T cells. TCRdb re-analysed the PCR reads in MiXCR, keeping a single row per CDR3 protein. The profile shows around 13,000 distinct CDR3 sequences, about 50% of them singletons. Treatment given: roughly ten-day PBMC culture with coronavirus spike peptide pools or control peptides (ViraFEST assay). The sequenced material came from CD4+ T cells from blood, cultured in vitro. The source of this sequence is a human donor who had recovered from COVID-19. The chain carries TRBV15 and TRBJ1-5, with TRBD1 as a possible D gene (5 bases). The CDR3 loop is CATSRDGNSNQPQHF. The CDR3, as DNA: TGTGCCACCAGCCGGGACGGAAATAGCAATCAGCCCCAGCATTTT.